The present entry profiles one T cell receptor beta chain with its context. What it binds is not known. Trimming took 4 bases from V and 2 from J; bases not matched to a gene: 5. This CDR3 has 14 residues. Germline CDR1 DFQATT, CDR2 SNEGSKA (reference sequence). The data stem from a study of T cell repertoires in cytomegalovirus infection. Overall study context: Alongside well-studied HLA-B-restricted CMV epitopes, recently identified HLA-C-restricted CMV epitopes were also used. It can be stated that public TCR beta signatures indicated CMV infection as well as a matching HLA type.

TCRdb re-called the reads with MiXCR, one entry per CDR3 protein. The sample lists a few hundred thousand distinct CDR3 sequences, 40% occurring once. Points from the study as a whole: Clonotype analysis showed dominance of the ex vivo response by HLA-C-restricted CMV-specific TCR beta clonotypes.

The specimen comprised cultured PBMCs, sampled from culture after CMV antigen stimulation. The V call is TRBV20-1, the J call TRBJ2-5, with TRBD2 matching 9 bases. The sequence came from a human donor in good health (CMV status not recorded). Some clones in this sample may be carry-over from other donors' samples. In DNA form, the CDR3 reads TGCAGTGCTACTAGCGGGGTGCCTCAAGAGACCCAGTACTTC. This encodes CSATSGVPQETQYF.